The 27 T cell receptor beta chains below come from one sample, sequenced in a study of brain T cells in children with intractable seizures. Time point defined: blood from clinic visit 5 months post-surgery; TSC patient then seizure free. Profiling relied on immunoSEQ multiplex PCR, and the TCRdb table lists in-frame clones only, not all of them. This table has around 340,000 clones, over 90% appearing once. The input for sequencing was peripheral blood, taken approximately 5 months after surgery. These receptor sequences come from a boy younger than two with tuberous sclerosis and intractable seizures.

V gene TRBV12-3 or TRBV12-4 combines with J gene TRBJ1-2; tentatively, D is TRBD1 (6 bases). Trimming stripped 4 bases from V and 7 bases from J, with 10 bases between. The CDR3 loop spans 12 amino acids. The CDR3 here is CASSSGGPGYTF. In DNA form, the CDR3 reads TGTGCCAGCAGTTCGGGGGGCCCTGGCTACACCTTC.

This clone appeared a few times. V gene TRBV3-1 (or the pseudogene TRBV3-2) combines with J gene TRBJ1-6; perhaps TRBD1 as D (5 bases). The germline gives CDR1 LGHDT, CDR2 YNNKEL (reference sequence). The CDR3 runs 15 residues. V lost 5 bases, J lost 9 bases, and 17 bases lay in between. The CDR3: CASSFQGLGGSPLHF. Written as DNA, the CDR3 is TGTGCCAGCAGCTTCCAAGGGCTCGGGGGTTCACCCCTCCACTTT.

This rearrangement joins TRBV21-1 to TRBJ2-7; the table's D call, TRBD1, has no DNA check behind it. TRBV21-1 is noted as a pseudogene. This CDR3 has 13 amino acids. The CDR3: CASIPGKDNEQYF. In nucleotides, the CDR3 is TGTGCCAGCATCCCAGGTAAGGACAACGAGCAGTACTTC.

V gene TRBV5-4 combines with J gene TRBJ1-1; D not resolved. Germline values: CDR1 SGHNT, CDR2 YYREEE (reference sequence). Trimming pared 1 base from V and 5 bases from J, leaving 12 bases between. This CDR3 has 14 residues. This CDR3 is CASSLWVGSTEAFF. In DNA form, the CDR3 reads TGTGCCAGCAGCTTGTGGGTGGGATCAACTGAAGCTTTCTTT.

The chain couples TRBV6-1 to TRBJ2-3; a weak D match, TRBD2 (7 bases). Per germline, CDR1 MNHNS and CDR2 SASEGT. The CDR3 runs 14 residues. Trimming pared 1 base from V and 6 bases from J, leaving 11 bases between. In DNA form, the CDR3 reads TGTGCCAGCAGTGAAGGAGGGGGGGGTGATACGCAGTATTTT. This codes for CASSEGGGGDTQYF.

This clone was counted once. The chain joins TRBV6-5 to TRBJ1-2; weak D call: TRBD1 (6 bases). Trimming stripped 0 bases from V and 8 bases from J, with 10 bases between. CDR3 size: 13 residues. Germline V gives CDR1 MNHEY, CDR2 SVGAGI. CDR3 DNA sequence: TGTGCCAGCAGTTACTCGAAGGGGGGAGGCTACACCTTC. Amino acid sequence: CASSYSKGGGYTF.

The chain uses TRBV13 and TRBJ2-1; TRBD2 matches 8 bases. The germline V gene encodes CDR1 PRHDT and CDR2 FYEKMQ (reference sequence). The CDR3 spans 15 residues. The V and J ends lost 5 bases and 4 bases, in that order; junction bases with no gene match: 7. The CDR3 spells CASSPPAGGYNEQFF. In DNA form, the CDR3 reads TGTGCCAGCAGCCCCCCCGCGGGGGGTTACAATGAGCAGTTCTTC.

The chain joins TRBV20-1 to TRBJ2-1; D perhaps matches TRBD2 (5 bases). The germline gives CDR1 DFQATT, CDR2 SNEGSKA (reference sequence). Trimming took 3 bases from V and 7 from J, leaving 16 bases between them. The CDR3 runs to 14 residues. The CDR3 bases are TGCAGTGCTAGTCCGGTAGGAACGGGGAATGAGCAGTTCTTC. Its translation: CSASPVGTGNEQFF.

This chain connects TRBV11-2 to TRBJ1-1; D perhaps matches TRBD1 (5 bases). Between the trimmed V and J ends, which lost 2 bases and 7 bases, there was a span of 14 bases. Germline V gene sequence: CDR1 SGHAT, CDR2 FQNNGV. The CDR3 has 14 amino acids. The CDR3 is CASSLSSGVGEAFF. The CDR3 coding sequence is TGTGCCAGCAGCTTATCATCGGGGGTGGGTGAAGCTTTCTTT.

The CDR3 DNA is TGCGCCAGCAGCCTAGGACAGGGGGGCAATCAGCCCCAGCATTTT. Protein product: CASSLGQGGNQPQHF. The chain recombines TRBV5-1 with TRBJ1-5, with 10 bases matching TRBD1. The junction had 3 bases not matched to a gene; V was cut back by 4 bases and J by 2 bases. Germline V gives CDR1 SGHRS, CDR2 YFSETQ. The length of the CDR3 is 15 residues.

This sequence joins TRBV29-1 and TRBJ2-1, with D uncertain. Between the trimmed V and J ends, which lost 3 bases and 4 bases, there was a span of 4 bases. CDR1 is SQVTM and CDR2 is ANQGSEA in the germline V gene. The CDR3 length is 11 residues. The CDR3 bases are TGCAGCGTTGACATATACAATGAGCAGTTCTTC. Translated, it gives CSVDIYNEQFF.

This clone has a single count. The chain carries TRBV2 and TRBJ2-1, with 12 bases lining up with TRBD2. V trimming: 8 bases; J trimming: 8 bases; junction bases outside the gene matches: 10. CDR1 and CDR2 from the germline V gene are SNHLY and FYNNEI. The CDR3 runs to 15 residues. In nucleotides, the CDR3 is TGTGCCAGCCGTACTTCTAGCGGGAGGGCTTATGAGCAGTTCTTC. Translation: CASRTSSGRAYEQFF.

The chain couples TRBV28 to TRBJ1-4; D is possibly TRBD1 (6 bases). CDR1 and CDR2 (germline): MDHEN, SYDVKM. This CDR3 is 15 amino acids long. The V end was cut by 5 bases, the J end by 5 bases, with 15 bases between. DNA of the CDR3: TGTGCCAGCAGTACCCGGACAGCGGGGAATGAAAAACTGTTTTTT. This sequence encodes CASSTRTAGNEKLFF.

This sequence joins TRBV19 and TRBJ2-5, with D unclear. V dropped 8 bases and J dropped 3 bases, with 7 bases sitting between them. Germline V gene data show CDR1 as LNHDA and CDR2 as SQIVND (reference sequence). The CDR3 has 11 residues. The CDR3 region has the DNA TGTGCCAGTGGAAAAAAAGAGACCCAGTACTTC. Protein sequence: CASGKKETQYF.

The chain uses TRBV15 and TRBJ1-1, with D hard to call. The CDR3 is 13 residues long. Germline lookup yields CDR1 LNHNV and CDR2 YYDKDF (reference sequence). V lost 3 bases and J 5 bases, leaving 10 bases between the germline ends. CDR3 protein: CATSSSHTTEAFF. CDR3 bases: TGTGCCACCAGCAGCTCCCATACTACTGAAGCTTTCTTT.

CDR3 loop: CASSPTTAFLYGYTF. CDR3 nucleotide sequence: TGTGCCAGCAGCCCAACTACGGCGTTTCTCTATGGCTACACCTTC. J is TRBJ1-2 and V is TRBV7-2; D unclear. V dropped 5 bases and J dropped 4 bases, with 17 bases sitting between them. This CDR3 is 15 amino acids long. Germline V gives CDR1 SGHTA, CDR2 FQGNSA.

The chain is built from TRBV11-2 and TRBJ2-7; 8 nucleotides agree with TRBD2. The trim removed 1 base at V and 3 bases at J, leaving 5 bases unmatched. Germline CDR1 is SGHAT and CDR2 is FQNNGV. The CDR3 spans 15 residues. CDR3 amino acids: CASSLAPGTSYEQYF. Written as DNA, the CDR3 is TGTGCCAGCAGCTTAGCACCTGGGACTAGCTACGAGCAGTACTTC. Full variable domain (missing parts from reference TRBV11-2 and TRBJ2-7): EAGVAQSPRYKIIEKRQSVAFWCNPISGHATLYWYQQILGQGPKLLIQFQNNGVVDDSQLPKDRFSAERLKGVDSTLKIQPAKLEDSAVYLCASSLAPGTSYEQYFGPGTRLTVT.

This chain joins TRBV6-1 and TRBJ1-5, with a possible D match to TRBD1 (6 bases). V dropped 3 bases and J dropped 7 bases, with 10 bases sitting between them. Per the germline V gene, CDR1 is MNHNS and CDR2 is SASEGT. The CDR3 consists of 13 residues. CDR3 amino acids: CASSERGSQPQHF. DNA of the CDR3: TGTGCCAGCAGTGAGAGGGGGTCACAGCCCCAGCATTTT.

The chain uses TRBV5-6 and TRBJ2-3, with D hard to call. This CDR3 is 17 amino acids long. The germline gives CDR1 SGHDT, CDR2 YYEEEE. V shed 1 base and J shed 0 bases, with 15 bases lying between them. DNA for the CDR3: TGTGCCAGCAGCTTGTTTGAGGTGGGGTCTAGCACAGATACGCAGTATTTT. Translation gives CASSLFEVGSSTDTQYF.

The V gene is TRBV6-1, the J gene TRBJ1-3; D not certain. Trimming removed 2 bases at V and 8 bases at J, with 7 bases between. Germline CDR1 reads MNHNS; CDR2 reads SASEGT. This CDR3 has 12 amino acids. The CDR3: CASSESAYTIYF. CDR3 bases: TGTGCCAGCAGTGAATCTGCGTACACCATATATTTT.

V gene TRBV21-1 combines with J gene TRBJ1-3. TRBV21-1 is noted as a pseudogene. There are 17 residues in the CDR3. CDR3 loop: CASNGVIEADSGNTIYF. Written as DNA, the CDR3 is TGTGCCAGCAATGGGGTTATTGAGGCGGACTCTGGAAACACCATATATTTT.

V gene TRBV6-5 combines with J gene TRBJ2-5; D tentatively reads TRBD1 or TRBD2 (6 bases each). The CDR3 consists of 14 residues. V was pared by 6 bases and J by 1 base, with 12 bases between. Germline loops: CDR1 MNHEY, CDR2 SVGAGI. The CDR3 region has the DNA TGTGCCAGCAGGGGGGGACATACCCAAGAGACCCAGTACTTC. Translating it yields CASRGGHTQETQYF.

The CDR3 loop reads CASSQVITGEEGYTF. CDR3 nucleotide sequence: TGTGCCAGCAGCCAAGTAATTACAGGGGAAGAGGGCTACACCTTC. The chain has TRBV4-2 and TRBJ1-2, with 7 bases fitting TRBD1. V gave up 1 base and J gave up 8 bases; unmatched junction bases: 10. Germline V gene lookup returns CDR1 LGHNA and CDR2 YNFKEQ. CDR3 length: 15 amino acids.

The CDR3 DNA follows: TGTGCCAGTAGTATTCTAGCGGGAGGCCAAGGGGGAGAGACCCAGTACTTC. It translates to CASSILAGGQGGETQYF. J is TRBJ2-5 and V is TRBV19, with 11 bases identical to TRBD2. Trimming removed 3 bases from V and 4 bases from J; junction bases left unmatched: 10. CDR3 size: 17 residues. Germline assignment: CDR1 LNHDA and CDR2 SQIVND (reference sequence).

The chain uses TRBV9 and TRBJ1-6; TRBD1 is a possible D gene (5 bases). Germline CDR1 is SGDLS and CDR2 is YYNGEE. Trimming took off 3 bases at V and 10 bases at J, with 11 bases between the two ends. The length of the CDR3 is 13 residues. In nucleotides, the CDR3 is TGTGCCAGCAGCGCCGGCGGGGGATCACCCCTCCACTTT. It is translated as CASSAGGGSPLHF.

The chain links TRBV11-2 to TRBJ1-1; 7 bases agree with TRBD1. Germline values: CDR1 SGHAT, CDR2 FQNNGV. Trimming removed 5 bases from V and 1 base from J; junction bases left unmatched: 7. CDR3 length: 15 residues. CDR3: CASSLEGARNTEAFF. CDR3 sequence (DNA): TGTGCCAGCAGCCTCGAGGGGGCTCGGAACACTGAAGCTTTCTTT.

The CDR3 DNA follows: TGTGCCAGCAGCTATGGGGGGTCTGAAGCTTTCTTT. Amino acids: CASSYGGSEAFF. The rearrangement links TRBV7-9 to TRBJ1-1; TRBD1 is a possible D gene (5 bases). V gave up 4 bases and J gave up 6 bases, with 9 bases separating them. Germline V CDR1 and CDR2: SEHNR, FQNEAQ (reference sequence). This CDR3 is built from 12 residues.